These 27 T cell receptor beta chains share one sample of origin, sequenced in a study of identifying expanded T cells in peripheral blood. Generated by immunoSEQ multiplex PCR, the TCRdb table keeps only in-frame clones and is missing some. The sample records some 65,000 clones, about four fifths being singletons. Sequencing was carried out using blood. The receptor source for this set is a person aged 18 to 70 in good health.

This chain connects TRBV2 to TRBJ2-3; 8 nucleotides match TRBD2. Losses at the gene ends were 6 bases for V and 1 base for J; bases not matched to a gene: 9. This CDR3 is built from 16 residues. CDR1 SNHLY and CDR2 FYNNEI come from the germline V gene. The CDR3, as DNA: TGTGCCAGCAGAATGCTCGCGGGAGGAGGCACAGATACGCAGTATTTT. It specifies CASRMLAGGGTDTQYF.

The chain uses TRBV11-3 and TRBJ1-5; weak D call: TRBD1 (6 bases). The V gene's germline CDR1 is SGHNT and CDR2 YENEEA. The CDR3 extends over 13 amino acids. The V and J ends lost 5 bases and 4 bases respectively, with 9 bases between them. CDR3 in DNA: TGTGCCAGCAGCCCAGGGGCAAATCAGCCCCAGCATTTT. It is translated as CASSPGANQPQHF.

The genes are TRBV6-6 and TRBJ2-5, with D maybe TRBD1 (5 bases). The V and J ends lost 0 bases and 14 bases respectively, with 16 bases between them. Germline CDR1 reads MNHNY; CDR2 reads SVGAGI (reference sequence). The CDR3 consists of 13 residues. CDR3 region: CASSYSETALKYF. DNA of the CDR3: TGTGCCAGCAGTTACTCGGAGACAGCATTAAAATACTTC.

On this clone: Other DNA variants within this sample encode the same CDR3. The chain has TRBV9 and TRBJ2-3; weak D call: TRBD2 (5 bases). The germline gives CDR1 SGDLS, CDR2 YYNGEE. The germline V and J ends were trimmed by 3 bases and 0 bases, with 8 bases remaining between them. The CDR3 is made up of 14 amino acids. The CDR3 bases are TGTGCCAGCAGCGCACGCGGGAGCACAGATACGCAGTATTTT. This translates into CASSARGSTDTQYF.

Here the CDR3 reads CASREFPYNEQFF. The CDR3 coding sequence is TGTGCCAGCAGGGAGTTTCCCTACAATGAGCAGTTCTTC. The chain uses TRBV2 and TRBJ2-1; no reliable D call. The CDR3 has 13 residues. V dropped 6 bases and J dropped 2 bases, with 8 bases sitting between them. The germline CDR1 and CDR2 sequences are SNHLY and FYNNEI.

V usage is TRBV10-3 and J usage is TRBJ1-4, with a tentative D call TRBD1 (5 bases). Germline CDR1 and CDR2: ENHRY and SYGVKD. The CDR3 covers 15 residues. Deletions cut 3 bases from V and 5 bases from J, with 13 bases between. CDR3 nucleotide sequence: TGTGCCATCAGTGAAGGGGCGTCGGGCAATGAAAAACTGTTTTTT. It yields the protein CAISEGASGNEKLFF.

This clone was counted a single time. The rearrangement uses TRBV4-3 and TRBJ1-2; no definite D call. V was pared by 0 bases and J by 1 base, with 12 bases between. This CDR3 spans 16 amino acids. Looked up from germline, CDR1 is LGHNA and CDR2 is YSLEER. In DNA, the CDR3 is TGCGCCAGCAGCCAAGACCCCGGGCGGGTTAACTATGGCTACACCTTC. It translates to CASSQDPGRVNYGYTF.

The rearrangement uses TRBV6-1 and TRBJ2-3; 11 bases are a match to TRBD2. Per germline, CDR1 MNHNS and CDR2 SASEGT. Trimming removed 3 bases from V and 0 bases from J; junction bases left unmatched: 8. This CDR3 is 18 amino acids long. The CDR3 region is CASSDGFSGGASTDTQYF. CDR3 sequence (DNA): TGTGCCAGCAGTGATGGGTTTAGCGGGGGGGCGAGCACAGATACGCAGTATTTT.

V is TRBV7-9 and J is TRBJ2-1, with 7 nucleotides matching TRBD1. This CDR3 spans 18 amino acids. CDR1 SEHNR and CDR2 FQNEAQ come from the germline V gene (reference sequence). J lost 8 bases, V lost 2 bases, and 18 bases had no gene match. CDR3 loop: CASSLTQTRDSHRDEQFF. The CDR3 coding sequence is TGTGCCAGCAGCTTAACCCAGACCCGGGACAGCCATAGGGATGAGCAGTTCTTC.

The V gene is TRBV20-1, the J gene TRBJ2-7, with D unresolved. The CDR3 covers 11 residues. The germline gives CDR1 DFQATT, CDR2 SNEGSKA (reference sequence). The CDR3 DNA reads TGCAGCCCCCCCGGGCCTCGCGAGCAGTACTTC. It specifies CSPPGPREQYF.

This rearrangement joins TRBV5-6 to TRBJ2-3; 12 bases fit TRBD2. In germline, CDR1 is SGHDT, CDR2 YYEEEE. The trim removed 4 bases at V and 0 bases at J, leaving 3 bases unmatched. The CDR3 is 16 amino acids. CDR3 sequence reads: CASSLGLAGSTDTQYF. CDR3 DNA: TGTGCCAGCAGCCTAGGACTAGCGGGGAGCACAGATACGCAGTATTTT.

The chain combines TRBV30 with TRBJ1-4, with 7 bases identical to TRBD1. V was clipped by 1 base and J by 9 bases; unmatched bases: 5. Germline assignment: CDR1 GTSNPN and CDR2 SVGIG (reference sequence). The CDR3 is 13 residues long. Here the CDR3 DNA reads TGTGCCTGGAGTGAGGGACAGAGGAAAAAACTGTTTTTT. Translated: CAWSEGQRKKLFF.

The gene calls are TRBV2 and TRBJ2-1; a weak D match, TRBD2 (6 bases). Germline V CDR1 and CDR2: SNHLY, FYNNEI. The CDR3 is made up of 15 amino acids. Deletions cut 8 bases from V and 0 bases from J, with 14 bases between. The CDR3 DNA reads TGTGCCAGCTGCGGGGCGGTAGGCTCCTACAATGAGCAGTTCTTC. Translation gives CASCGAVGSYNEQFF.

Here the CDR3 reads CASSPGGEGVGSYEQYV. The CDR3 region has the DNA TGTGCCAGCAGCCCAGGCGGGGAGGGCGTTGGCTCCTACGAGCAGTACGTC. This chain connects TRBV5-6 to TRBJ2-7, with 7 positions matching TRBD2. Germline V lookup: CDR1 SGHDT, CDR2 YYEEEE. V lost 4 bases, J lost 0 bases, and 13 bases stayed unmatched. The CDR3 contains 17 residues.

The V gene is TRBV13, the J gene TRBJ2-3; a weak D match, TRBD2 (5 bases). V was pared by 4 bases and J by 5 bases, with 22 bases between. The germline gives CDR1 PRHDT, CDR2 FYEKMQ (reference sequence). The CDR3 totals 17 residues. The CDR3 spells CASSSLKSGVRGDTQYF. For the CDR3, the DNA is TGTGCCAGCAGCTCACTTAAAAGCGGAGTTCGTGGAGATACGCAGTATTTT.

V gene TRBV2 combines with J gene TRBJ2-5, with 13 bases matching TRBD2. This CDR3 contains 16 residues. V lost 6 bases, J lost 7 bases, and 11 bases stayed unmatched. Germline V gives CDR1 SNHLY, CDR2 FYNNEI. CDR3 loop: CASSATSGGARGTQYF. CDR3 coding DNA: TGTGCCAGCAGCGCTACTAGCGGGGGGGCCCGGGGGACCCAGTACTTC.

The chain couples TRBV5-1 to TRBJ1-2; 7 bases agree with TRBD1. The CDR3 is 14 amino acids. Per germline, CDR1 SGHRS and CDR2 YFSETQ. The J segment lost 5 bases and the V segment lost 4 bases, leaving 8 bases of the junction unmatched. The CDR3, as DNA: TGCGCCAGCAGCCCTCAGGACAGGAGGTATGGCTACACCTTC. Its translation: CASSPQDRRYGYTF.

The chain employs TRBV18 and TRBJ2-7, with D perhaps TRBD1 (5 bases). The CDR3 has 14 amino acids. Germline CDR1 KGHSH, CDR2 LQKENI. V lost 3 bases and J 2 bases, leaving 11 bases between the germline ends. CDR3: CASSPSGNPYEQYV. The CDR3 coding sequence is TGTGCCAGCTCACCGTCAGGGAATCCCTACGAGCAGTACGTC.

This clone was seen a handful of times. CDR3 coding DNA: TGTGCCAGCAGCTTAGGTTGTGGCAGGTTTTTTTTTAGCAATCAGCCCCAGCATTTT. The encoded protein is CASSLGCGRFFFSNQPQHF. The V gene is TRBV7-6, the J gene TRBJ1-5; D uncertain. Germline V CDR1 and CDR2: SGHVS, FNYEAQ. The V end was cut by 1 base, the J end by 0 bases, with 19 bases between. The CDR3 sequence is 19 residues long.

The chain carries TRBV7-9 and TRBJ2-7, with 8 bases aligning to TRBD2. V lost 5 bases, J lost 2 bases, and 2 bases stayed unmatched. This CDR3 is built from 13 residues. Germline V gene lookup returns CDR1 SEHNR and CDR2 FQNEAQ (reference sequence). For the CDR3, the DNA is TGTGCCAGCAGCACTAGCGGAACCTACGAGCAGTACTTC. Protein sequence: CASSTSGTYEQYF.

The chain uses TRBV7-2 and TRBJ2-1, with TRBD2 as a possible D gene (6 bases). Germline lookup yields CDR1 SGHTA and CDR2 FQGNSA. CDR3 length equals 16 residues. V lost 1 base and J 8 bases, leaving 18 bases between the germline ends. The CDR3 sequence: CASSLGITGASHEQFF. Here the CDR3 DNA reads TGTGCCAGCAGCTTAGGGATAACGGGAGCCTCGCATGAGCAGTTCTTC.

CDR3 nucleotide sequence: TGTGCCAGCAGCTCAAGCTTACAGGGTTTCGGGGGCTACACCTTC. As protein: CASSSSLQGFGGYTF. The chain couples TRBV7-2 to TRBJ1-2; a weak D match, TRBD1 (6 bases). The CDR3 is made up of 15 amino acids. Trimming stripped 4 bases from V and 8 bases from J, with 20 bases between. In germline, CDR1 is SGHTA, CDR2 FQGNSA.

The V and J genes are TRBV6-5 and TRBJ1-1; no clear D gene. The V end lost 5 bases, the J end lost 0 bases, and 13 bases lay between the germline ends. The CDR3 is 15 amino acids. Germline CDR1 reads MNHEY; CDR2 reads SVGAGI. The CDR3 DNA sequence: TGTGCCAGCAGTCGAGCACAGACTATGAACACTGAAGCTTTCTTT. It codes for CASSRAQTMNTEAFF.

The CDR3 sequence: CASSHSTGYEQFF. DNA for the CDR3: TGCGCCAGCAGCCACAGTACAGGGTATGAGCAGTTCTTC. This sequence joins TRBV4-3 and TRBJ2-1, with D tentatively TRBD1 (6 bases). Looked up from germline, CDR1 is LGHNA and CDR2 is YSLEER. Trimming took off 3 bases at V and 8 bases at J, with 11 bases between the two ends. This CDR3 spans 13 amino acids.

This chain uses TRBV7-2 with TRBJ2-5; no reliable D call. Germline V lookup: CDR1 SGHTA, CDR2 FQGNSA. V was pared by 4 bases and J by 7 bases, with 7 bases between. The CDR3 is 11 amino acids. CDR3 nucleotide sequence: TGTGCCAGCAGCTCCCCCGGGACCCAGTACTTC. It is translated as CASSSPGTQYF.

The J gene is TRBJ1-5, the V gene TRBV6-1; 7 nucleotides agree with TRBD1. V gave up 0 bases and J gave up 4 bases; unmatched junction bases: 3. The CDR3 length is 15 residues. Germline V lookup: CDR1 MNHNS, CDR2 SASEGT. This CDR3 is CASSEASGGNQPQHF. In DNA form, the CDR3 reads TGTGCCAGCAGTGAAGCCTCAGGGGGTAATCAGCCCCAGCATTTT.

This rearrangement joins TRBV18 to TRBJ2-1; 8 nucleotides match TRBD1. The CDR3 covers 18 residues. Germline V gives CDR1 KGHSH, CDR2 LQKENI. The J segment lost 7 bases and the V segment lost 2 bases, leaving 16 bases of the junction unmatched. This CDR3 reads CASSPIGLTGAASNEQFF. The CDR3 coding sequence is TGTGCCAGCTCACCAATCGGACTGACAGGGGCCGCCTCTAATGAGCAGTTCTTC.